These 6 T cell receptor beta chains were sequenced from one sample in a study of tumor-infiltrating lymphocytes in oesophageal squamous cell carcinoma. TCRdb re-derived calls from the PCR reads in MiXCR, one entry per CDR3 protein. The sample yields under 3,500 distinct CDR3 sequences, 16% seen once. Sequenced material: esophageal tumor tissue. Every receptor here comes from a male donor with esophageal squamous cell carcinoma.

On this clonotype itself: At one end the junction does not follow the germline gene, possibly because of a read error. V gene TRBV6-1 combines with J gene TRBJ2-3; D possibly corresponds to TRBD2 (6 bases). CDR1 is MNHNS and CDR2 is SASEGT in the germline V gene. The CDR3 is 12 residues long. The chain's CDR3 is CARAGITGELYF. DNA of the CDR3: TGTGCCAGGGCGGGGATCACCGGGGAGCTGTACTTC.

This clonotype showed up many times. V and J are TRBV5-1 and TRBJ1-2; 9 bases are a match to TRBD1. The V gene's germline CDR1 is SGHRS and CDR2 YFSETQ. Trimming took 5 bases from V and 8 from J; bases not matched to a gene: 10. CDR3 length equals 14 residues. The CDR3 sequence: CASSLTGTGTGYTF. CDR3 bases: TGCGCCAGCAGTTTGACCGGGACAGGGACCGGCTACACCTTC.

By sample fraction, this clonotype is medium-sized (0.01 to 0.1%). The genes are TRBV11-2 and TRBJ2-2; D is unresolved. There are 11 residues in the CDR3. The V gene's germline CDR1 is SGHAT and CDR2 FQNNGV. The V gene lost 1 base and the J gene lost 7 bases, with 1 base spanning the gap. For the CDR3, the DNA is TGTGCCAGCAGCTTAGTCGGGGAGCTGTTTTTT. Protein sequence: CASSLVGELFF.

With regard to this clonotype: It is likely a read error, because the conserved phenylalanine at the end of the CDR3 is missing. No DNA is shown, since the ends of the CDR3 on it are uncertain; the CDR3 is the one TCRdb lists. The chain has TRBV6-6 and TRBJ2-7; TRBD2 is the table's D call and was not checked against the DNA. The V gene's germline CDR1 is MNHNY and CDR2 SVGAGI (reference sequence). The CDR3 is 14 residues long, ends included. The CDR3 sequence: CASSYPDKRLHFGN.

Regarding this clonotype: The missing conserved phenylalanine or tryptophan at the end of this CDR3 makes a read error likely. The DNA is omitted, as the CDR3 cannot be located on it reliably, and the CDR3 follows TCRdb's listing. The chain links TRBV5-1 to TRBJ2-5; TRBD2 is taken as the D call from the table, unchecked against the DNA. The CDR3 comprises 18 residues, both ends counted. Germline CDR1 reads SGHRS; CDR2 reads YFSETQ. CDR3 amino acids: CASSLAAGGLYNEQFFGA.

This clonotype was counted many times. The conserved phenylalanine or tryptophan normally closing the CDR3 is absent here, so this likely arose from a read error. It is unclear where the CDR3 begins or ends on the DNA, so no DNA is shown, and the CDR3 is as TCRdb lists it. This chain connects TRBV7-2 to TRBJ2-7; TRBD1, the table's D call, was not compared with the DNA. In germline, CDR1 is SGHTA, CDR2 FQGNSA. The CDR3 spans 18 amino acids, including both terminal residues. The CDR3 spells CASSLGPGEGDYGYTFGS.